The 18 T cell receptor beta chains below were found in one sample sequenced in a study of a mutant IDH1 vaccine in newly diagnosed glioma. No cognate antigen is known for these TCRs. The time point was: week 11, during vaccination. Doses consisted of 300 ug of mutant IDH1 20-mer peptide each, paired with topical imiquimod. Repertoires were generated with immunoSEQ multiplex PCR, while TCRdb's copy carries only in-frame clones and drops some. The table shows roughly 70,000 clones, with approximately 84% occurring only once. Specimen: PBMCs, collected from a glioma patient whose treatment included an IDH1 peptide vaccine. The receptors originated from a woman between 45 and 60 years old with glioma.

CDR3 sequence: CASSPELASEEQYF. CDR3 DNA sequence: TGTGCCAGCAGCCCAGAACTAGCGTCTGAAGAGCAGTACTTC. The chain recombines TRBV9 with TRBJ2-7, with 7 bases fitting TRBD2. The J segment lost 7 bases and the V segment lost 4 bases, leaving 11 bases of the junction unmatched. There are 14 residues in the CDR3. Germline assignment: CDR1 SGDLS and CDR2 YYNGEE. Drawing the rest from reference TRBV9 and TRBJ2-7, the complete variable domain is DSGVTQTPKHLITATGQRVTLRCSPRSGDLSVYWYQQSLDQGLQFLIQYYNGEERAKGNILERFSAQQFPDLHSELNLSSLELGDSALYFCASSPELASEEQYFGPGTRLTVT.

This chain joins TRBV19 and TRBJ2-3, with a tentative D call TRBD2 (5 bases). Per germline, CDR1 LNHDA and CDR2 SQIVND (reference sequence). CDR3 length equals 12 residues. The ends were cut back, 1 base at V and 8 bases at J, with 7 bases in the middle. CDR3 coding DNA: TGTGCCAGTAGTATAGTGGCGGGTACGCAGTATTTT. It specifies CASSIVAGTQYF.

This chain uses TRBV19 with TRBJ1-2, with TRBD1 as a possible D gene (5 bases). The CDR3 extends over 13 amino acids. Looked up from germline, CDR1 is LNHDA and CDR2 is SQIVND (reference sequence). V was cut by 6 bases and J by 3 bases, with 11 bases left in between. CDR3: CASRRGWDYGYTF. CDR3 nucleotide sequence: TGTGCCAGTAGGAGGGGCTGGGACTATGGCTACACCTTC.

CDR3 nucleotides: TGTGCCAGCAGCATACGGACAGAGGACGAGCAGTACTTC. It encodes CASSIRTEDEQYF. The chain carries TRBV7-9 and TRBJ2-7; a possible D gene is TRBD1 (6 bases). Trimming removed 5 bases at V and 5 bases at J, with 13 bases between. The CDR3 is made up of 13 amino acids. From germline, CDR1 is SEHNR and CDR2 FQNEAQ (reference sequence).

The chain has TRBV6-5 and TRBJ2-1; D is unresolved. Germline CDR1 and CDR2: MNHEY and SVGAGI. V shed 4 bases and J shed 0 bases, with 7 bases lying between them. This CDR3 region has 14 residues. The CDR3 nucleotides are TGTGCCAGCAGTTTGAGGAGCTCCTACAATGAGCAGTTCTTC. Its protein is CASSLRSSYNEQFF.

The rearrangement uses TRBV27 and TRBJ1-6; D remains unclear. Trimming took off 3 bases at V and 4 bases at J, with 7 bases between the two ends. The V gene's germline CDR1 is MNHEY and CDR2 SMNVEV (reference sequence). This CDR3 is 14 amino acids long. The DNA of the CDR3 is TGTGCCAGCAGTTTTACACAGTATAATTCACCCCTCCACTTT. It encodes CASSFTQYNSPLHF.

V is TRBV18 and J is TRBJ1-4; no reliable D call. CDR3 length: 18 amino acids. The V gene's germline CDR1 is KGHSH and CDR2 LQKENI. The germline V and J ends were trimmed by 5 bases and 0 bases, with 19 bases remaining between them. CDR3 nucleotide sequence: TGTGCCAGCTCATTAATACCACTGACTAGTGCAACTAATGAAAAACTGTTTTTT. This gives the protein CASSLIPLTSATNEKLFF.

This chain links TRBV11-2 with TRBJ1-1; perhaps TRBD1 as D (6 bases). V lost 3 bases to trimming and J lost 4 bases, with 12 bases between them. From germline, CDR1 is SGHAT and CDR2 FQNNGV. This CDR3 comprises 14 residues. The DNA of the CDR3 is TGTGCCAGCAGCTTGTGGGGGGCGGGCACTGAAGCTTTCTTT. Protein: CASSLWGAGTEAFF.

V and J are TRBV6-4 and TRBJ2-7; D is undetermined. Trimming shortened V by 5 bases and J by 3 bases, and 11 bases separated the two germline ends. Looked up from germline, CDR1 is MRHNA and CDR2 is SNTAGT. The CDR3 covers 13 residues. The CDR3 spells CASSKGPGYEQYF. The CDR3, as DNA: TGTGCCAGCAGTAAAGGACCGGGCTACGAGCAGTACTTC.

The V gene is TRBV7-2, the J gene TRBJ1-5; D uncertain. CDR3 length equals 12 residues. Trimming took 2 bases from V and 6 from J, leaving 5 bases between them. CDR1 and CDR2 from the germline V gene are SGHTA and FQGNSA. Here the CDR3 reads CASSLLGQPQHF. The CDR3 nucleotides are TGTGCCAGCAGCTTACTGGGTCAGCCCCAGCATTTT.

CDR3 amino acids: CASSIGFGGETQYF. CDR3 bases: TGTGCCAGTAGTATCGGGTTTGGGGGAGAGACCCAGTACTTC. This chain connects TRBV19 to TRBJ2-5; the D call may be TRBD1 or TRBD2 (5 bases each). The ends were cut back, 3 bases at V and 4 bases at J, with 12 bases in the middle. Germline-derived CDR1 and CDR2 are LNHDA and SQIVND (reference sequence). The CDR3 sequence is 14 residues long.

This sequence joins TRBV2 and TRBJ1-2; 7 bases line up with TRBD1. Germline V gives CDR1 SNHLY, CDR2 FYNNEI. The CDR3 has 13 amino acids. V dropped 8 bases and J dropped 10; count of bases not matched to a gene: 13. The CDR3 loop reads CASGARDSDYYTF. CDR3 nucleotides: TGTGCCAGCGGGGCGAGGGACAGCGATTACTACACCTTC. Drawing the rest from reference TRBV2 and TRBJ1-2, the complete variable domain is EPEVTQTPSHQVTQMGQEVILRCVPISNHLYFYWYRQILGQKVEFLVSFYNNEISEKSEIFDDQFSVERPDGSNFTLKIRSTKLEDSAMYFCASGARDSDYYTFGSGTRLTVV.

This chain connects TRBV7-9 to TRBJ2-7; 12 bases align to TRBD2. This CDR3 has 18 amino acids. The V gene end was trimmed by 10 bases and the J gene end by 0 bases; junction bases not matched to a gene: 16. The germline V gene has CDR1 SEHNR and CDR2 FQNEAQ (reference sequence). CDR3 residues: CANTAGGSSGGVSYEQYF. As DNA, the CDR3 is TGTGCCAACACCGCCGGGGGGTCTAGCGGGGGGGTCTCCTACGAGCAGTACTTC.

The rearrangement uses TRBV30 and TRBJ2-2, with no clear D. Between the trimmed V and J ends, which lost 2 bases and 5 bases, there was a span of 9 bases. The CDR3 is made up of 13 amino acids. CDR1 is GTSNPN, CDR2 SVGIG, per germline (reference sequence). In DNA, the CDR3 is TGTGCCTGGAGTCCCCGGAGAACCGGGGAGCTGTTTTTT. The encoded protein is CAWSPRRTGELFF.

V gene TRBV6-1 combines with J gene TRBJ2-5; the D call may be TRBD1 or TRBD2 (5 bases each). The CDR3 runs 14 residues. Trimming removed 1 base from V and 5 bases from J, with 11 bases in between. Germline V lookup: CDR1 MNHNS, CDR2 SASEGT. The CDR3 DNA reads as TGTGCCAGCAGTGAAGGAGGGGTAGGGGAGACCCAGTACTTC. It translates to CASSEGGVGETQYF.

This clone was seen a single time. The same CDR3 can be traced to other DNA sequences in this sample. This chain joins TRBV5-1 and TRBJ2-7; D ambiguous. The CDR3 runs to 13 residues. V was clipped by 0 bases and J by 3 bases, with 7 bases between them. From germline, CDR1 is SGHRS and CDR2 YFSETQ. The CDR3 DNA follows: TGCGCCAGCAGCTTGGGGACCAACTACGAGCAGTACTTC. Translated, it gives CASSLGTNYEQYF.

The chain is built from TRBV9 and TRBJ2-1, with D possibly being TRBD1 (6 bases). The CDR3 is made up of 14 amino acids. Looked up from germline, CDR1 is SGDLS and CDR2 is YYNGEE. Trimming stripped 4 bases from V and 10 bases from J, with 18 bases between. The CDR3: CASSPRETGNEQFF. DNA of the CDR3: TGTGCCAGCAGCCCTAGAGAGACAGGTAACGAGCAGTTCTTC.

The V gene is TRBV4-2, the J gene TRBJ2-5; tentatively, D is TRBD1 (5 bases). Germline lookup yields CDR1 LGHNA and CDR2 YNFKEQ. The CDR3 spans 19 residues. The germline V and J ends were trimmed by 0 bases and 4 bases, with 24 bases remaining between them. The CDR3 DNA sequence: TGTGCCAGCAGCCAAGAAGCCCAGTTGGGCAGGGTGGATCGAGAGACCCAGTACTTC. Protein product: CASSQEAQLGRVDRETQYF.